This T cell receptor (beta chain) was recovered during a study of T cells after yellow fever vaccination. About the study: Those fractions that held only low numbers of cells were prepared using the SMART-Seq v4 Ultra Low Input RNA kit.

Study-wide results and limits: Abundant clonotypes (contaminants from the bulk population) could be present in FACS-sorted repertoires. By day 5 rather than day 15, the secondary response had peaked, though it was weaker.

TCRdb redid the calling of the 5' RACE reads with MiXCR, one entry per CDR3 protein. The sample records hundreds of thousands of distinct CDR3 sequences, approximately 3.9% being singletons. This clonotype was counted at least ten times. What it binds is not known. CDR3 length: 15 residues. The V gene's germline CDR1 is DFQATT and CDR2 SNEGSKA (reference sequence). The clonotype originates from a man younger than 35 who received the YFV17D yellow fever vaccine. The input for sequencing was PBMCs, taken on the day of the yellow fever booster vaccination. This chain uses TRBV20-1 with TRBJ2-3, with a tentative D call TRBD1 (6 bases). This CDR3 reads CSDENRASSTDTQYF. Here the CDR3 DNA reads TGCAGCGATGAAAACAGGGCTTCTAGCACAGATACGCAGTATTTT.